This T cell receptor beta chain was recovered during a study of blood T cell repertoires in COVID-19 (dated by TCRdb to 2020 to 2022). Background on the whole study: Collaborator samples came from the United States, Italy and Spain and covered acute and convalescent phases of COVID-19. The prospective study material was composed of cDNA or gDNA derived from T cells, B-cell-depleted T cells, or PBMCs. Deeply sampled blood TCRbeta repertoires from subjects exposed to, actively infected with, or recovered from COVID-19 were included in the dataset. The repertoires were released in a freely available public database intended as a resource for research on the immune response to SARS-CoV-2. The samples were drawn from two sources: the first 160 participants of the ongoing ImmuneRACE study, and 1,000 to 1,500 subjects contributed by 6 global collaborators. Sample metadata almost always included a de-identified subject ID, COVID-19 status, age in years and sex. HLA class I and class II types, where available, came from metadata supplied by the sample provider rather than from assay-based typing.

TCRbeta CDR3 regions were amplified from genomic DNA using the immunoSEQ Assay, a bias-controlled multiplex PCR. In the authors' own workflow: Nucleated cell counts per sample were estimated from amplification of reference gene primers within the assay. To quantify the absolute abundance of each unique TCRbeta CDR3 rearrangement, sequence reads were collapsed and filtered. For each sample, productive Simpson clonality was calculated as the square root of Simpson's diversity index over productive rearrangements. Drawn from immuneACCESS, this table holds only the in-frame rearrangements with V and J called that TCRdb kept. Clones are partly lost; checked studies trace under half to an unresolved V gene and leave the rest unexplained. V, J and clone size were drawn from that table, and D and trimming were deduced from the DNA. The sample includes around 100,000 clones, with just over 90% observed a single time. 4% to 6% of the sample rests with the top ten.

For this clone: Its recognized antigen is unknown. The sample holds no much larger clone one base away, and base qualities are not on file.

The study at large found these results: How much clinical and demographic metadata was included differed by source and by participant, and the metadata was provided uncurated.

CDR1 and CDR2 are drawn from the germline V gene (reference sequence): SEHNR, FQNEAQ. The CDR3 numbers 18 residues from cysteine through phenylalanine. Of the read, only the CDR3 DNA is kept; its 54 bases are in frame from base 1. Relative to germline, V is 0 bases shorter and J is 0 bases shorter, with 15 bases between their ends. Collaborating institutions collected whole blood in K2EDTA tubes following their own protocols. For TCRbeta analysis, collaborators shipped samples in one of three forms: frozen whole blood, isolated PBMCs, or DNA extracted from either of those sample types. Sequencing input: peripheral blood. The rearranged chain carries TRBV7-9 and TRBJ1-3; the best D guess is TRBD1, with 5 bases matching. The sequence derives from a man aged 45-65 years with acute or convalescent COVID-19. At the DNA level, the sequence is TGTGCCAGCAGCTTAGCGTCGGGGCTCGGGGGCTCTGGAAACACCATATATTTT. Its amino acids are CASSLASGLGGSGNTIYF.